This T cell receptor (beta chain) was retrieved from a study of T cell changes during pregnancy in multiple sclerosis. The assay was immunoSEQ multiplex PCR, and TCRdb's table has in-frame clones only and misses some. The sample includes around 71,000 clones, more than 80% seen only once; the top ten take about 1%. The V and J ends lost 4 bases and 0 bases respectively, with 7 bases between them. The CDR3 has 14 amino acids. The V gene's germline CDR1 is SGHAT and CDR2 FQNNGV. This chain joins TRBV11-2 and TRBJ1-5; D is uncertain. The sequenced sample was peripheral blood, obtained in the third trimester of pregnancy. The TCR comes from a female donor with multiple sclerosis, enrolled in a pregnancy study. The CDR3 sequence is CASSYTDSNQPQHF. The CDR3 nucleotides are TGTGCCAGCAGCTATACAGATAGCAATCAGCCCCAGCATTTT.